These 21 T cell receptor beta chains were sequenced from one sample in a study of monozygotic twins with inflammatory bowel disease (dated by TCRdb to the late 2010s). Libraries were prepared through 5' RACE. The instrument was an Illumina HiSeq 2500. TCRdb reanalyzed the reads, keeping one entry per CDR3 protein sequence and omitting DNA. This sample's listing comprises around 230,000 distinct CDR3 sequences. The ten largest clonotypes hold around 1.5% of the sample. Sequenced: blood. The receptors were gathered from a human donor with ulcerative colitis or Crohn's disease, or a healthy co-twin of an affected twin (not recorded which).

CDR3 in amino acids: CASSATGHSRTMNTEAFF. This rearrangement joins TRBV5-5 to TRBJ1-1. The CDR3 is 18 residues long. Germline assignment: CDR1 SGHKS and CDR2 YYEKEE (reference sequence).

V and J are TRBV20-1 and TRBJ2-1; TCRdb returns TRBD2, unconfirmable since there is no DNA. The CDR3 loop spans 15 amino acids. Germline loops: CDR1 DFQATT, CDR2 SNEGSKA (reference sequence). The CDR3 loop is CSARKRGDRYNEQFF.

The chain's CDR3 is CSASHRARSYEQYF. This chain links TRBV20-1 with TRBJ2-7. The V gene's germline CDR1 is DFQATT and CDR2 SNEGSKA (reference sequence). The CDR3 sequence is 14 residues long.

The rearrangement joins TRBV16 to TRBJ1-2; absent DNA, TCRdb's TRBD1 call cannot be checked. The CDR3 contains 15 residues. Germline CDR1 reads KGHSY; CDR2 reads FQNENV. CDR3 loop: CASSQSRQGHYGYTF.

This chain links TRBV7-9 with TRBJ2-1; the TRBD1 assignment by TCRdb is unverifiable without DNA. The CDR3 runs to 14 residues. In germline, CDR1 is SEHNR, CDR2 FQNEAQ (reference sequence). CDR3 region: CASSLGTVGNEQFF.

The genes are TRBV7-6 and TRBJ2-7; TCRdb returns TRBD1, unconfirmable since there is no DNA. Germline lookup yields CDR1 SGHVS and CDR2 FNYEAQ. The CDR3 is made up of 15 amino acids. The chain's CDR3 is CASSSRTGLMYEQYF.

This chain uses TRBV5-6 with TRBJ2-5. The CDR3 covers 12 residues. Germline V gene sequence: CDR1 SGHDT, CDR2 YYEEEE. This chain's CDR3 is CASSLSFQDQYF.

The chain employs TRBV11-2 and TRBJ2-3; TCRdb's D gene call, TRBD1, goes unchecked for lack of DNA. This CDR3 contains 15 residues. Germline CDR1 is SGHAT and CDR2 is FQNNGV. The CDR3 loop reads CASSTPSGSFYTQYF.

The rearrangement uses TRBV7-2 and TRBJ2-7. The CDR3 covers 13 residues. Germline-derived CDR1 and CDR2 are SGHTA and FQGNSA. CDR3 amino acids: CASSFAVAYEQYF.

This chain links TRBV10-3 with TRBJ1-5; TCRdb's D call, TRBD1, is unchecked because there is no DNA. The germline V gene encodes CDR1 ENHRY and CDR2 SYGVKD. This CDR3 is built from 16 residues. The CDR3 loop is CAISESGGISNQPQHF.

V gene TRBV10-3 combines with J gene TRBJ2-1; TCRdb indicates TRBD2, and absent DNA this call remains unverified. The CDR3 totals 17 residues. Germline-derived CDR1 and CDR2 are ENHRY and SYGVKD. This CDR3 is CAISDPRSGGANNEQFF.

The chain recombines TRBV18 with TRBJ1-1. CDR1 and CDR2 (germline): KGHSH, LQKENI. This CDR3 is built from 14 residues. CDR3 loop: CASSPQGLNTEAFF.

The V call is TRBV7-2, the J call TRBJ2-3. This CDR3 spans 14 amino acids. From germline, CDR1 is SGHTA and CDR2 FQGNSA. CDR3 residues: CASSWVGPTDTQYF.

The gene calls are TRBV12-3 or TRBV12-4 and TRBJ2-3. The CDR3 extends over 12 amino acids. The CDR3 protein is CASSVSTDTQYF.

The rearrangement joins TRBV18 to TRBJ2-5. Per germline, CDR1 KGHSH and CDR2 LQKENI. The CDR3 has 11 amino acids. The CDR3 here is CASSPRETQYF.

The chain joins TRBV5-1 to TRBJ2-3; no DNA is available, so the TRBD1 call from TCRdb remains unchecked. From germline, CDR1 is SGHRS and CDR2 YFSETQ. CDR3 length equals 14 residues. The CDR3 spells CASSPGESSDTQYF.

The genes are TRBV11-2 and TRBJ2-2; checking the TCRdb D call of TRBD2 is not possible without DNA. Germline values: CDR1 SGHAT, CDR2 FQNNGV. This CDR3 has 16 amino acids. The chain's CDR3 is CASSSRLDLPGGELFF.

The V gene is TRBV2, the J gene TRBJ2-5; TCRdb designates TRBD1, a call that cannot be tested without DNA. The CDR3 is 15 residues long. Germline V lookup: CDR1 SNHLY, CDR2 FYNNEI. CDR3 residues: CASSVGTGGKETQYF.

This sequence joins TRBV7-9 and TRBJ2-1; TCRdb returns TRBD2, unconfirmable since there is no DNA. Germline values: CDR1 SEHNR, CDR2 FQNEAQ (reference sequence). The length of the CDR3 is 12 residues. CDR3 sequence: CAEEAGGYEQFF.

The chain employs TRBV7-2 and TRBJ1-1. CDR3 length: 13 residues. The germline gives CDR1 SGHTA, CDR2 FQGNSA. CDR3 sequence reads: CASSLGQNTEAFF. The entire variable domain, with the rest obtained from reference TRBV7-2 and TRBJ1-1, is as follows: GAGVSQSPSNKVTEKGKDVELRCDPISGHTALYWYRQSLGQGLEFLIYFQGNSAPDKSGLPSDRFSAERTGGSVSTLTIQRTQQEDSAVYLCASSLGQNTEAFFGQGTRLTVV.

The chain has TRBV7-2 and TRBJ1-5; there is no DNA to check the TCRdb D call of TRBD1. The CDR3 loop spans 15 amino acids. Germline V lookup: CDR1 SGHTA, CDR2 FQGNSA. CDR3: CASSSGQAGFEAQHF.